Only a few counts were recorded for the clone carrying this TCR beta chain. From the 5' RACE reads, TCRdb called clonotypes with MiXCR, one entry per CDR3 protein. The table lists 35,000 to 50,000 distinct CDR3 sequences, about 29% of them singletons. The TCR was taken from a female donor with breast cancer. The sequencing input was memory CD4+ T cells sorted from a lymph node. Sample subset: memory CD4+ T cells, CD4+CD45RO+CD25-.

The CDR3 reads CASSLMGSNQPQHF. For the CDR3, the DNA is TGTGCCAGCAGTTTAATGGGAAGCAATCAGCCCCAGCATTTT. The genes are TRBV12-3 or TRBV12-4 and TRBJ1-5, with D unclear. Trimming removed 2 bases from V and 1 base from J, with 6 bases in between. The CDR3 contains 14 residues.